The entry below gives a single T cell receptor (beta chain) sequence along with its context. Per the germline V gene, CDR1 is MGHRA and CDR2 is YSYEKL. V lost 1 base and J 4 bases, leaving 10 bases between the germline ends. The CDR3 length is 14 residues. Original data processing: The authors estimated nucleated cell counts from reference gene primer amplification. Libraries were prepared by immunoSEQ multiplex PCR; TCRdb keeps only in-frame clonotypes and omits some of them. V, J and clone size reflect that table, while D and trimming were determined from the DNA. The top ten hold about 1.2% of the sample, which has about 300,000 clones, around nine tenths seen once. The sample belongs to a study of blood T cell repertoires in COVID-19. Study at large: Some COVID-19 samples were acute and others convalescent; all came from the United States, Italy and Spain. In each case, the material was cDNA or gDNA derived from T cells, B-cell-depleted T cells, or PBMCs.

The TCR originated in an older man with acute or convalescent COVID-19. This chain joins TRBV4-1 and TRBJ1-2; a possible D gene is TRBD1 (6 bases). The source material was peripheral blood. The CDR3 reads CASSQASRGYGYTF. CDR3 bases: TGCGCCAGCAGCCAAGCGAGCAGGGGCTATGGCTACACCTTC.